The next 15 T cell receptor beta chains were all read from a single sample in a study of blood T cell repertoires in COVID-19 (dated by TCRdb to 2020 to 2022). The library was generated by the immunoSEQ multiplex PCR assay. Imported from immuneACCESS, the table was reduced by TCRdb to in-frame sequences with V and J called. These copies leave out some clones; in studies compared against another copy, an unresolved V gene accounts for under half, and the cause of the remainder is not known. For this sample the table gives hundreds of thousands of clones, of which approximately 90% were detected only once. The ten largest clones capture around 2% of the sample. Sequenced: PBMCs or T cells enriched from blood (not recorded which). These receptor sequences come from a woman in her sixties or seventies in a cohort exposed to, infected with or recovered from COVID-19 (not recorded which).

J is TRBJ2-7 and V is TRBV6-5; the match to TRBD1 covers 7 bases. Germline CDR1 MNHEY, CDR2 SVGAGI. The V segment lost 6 bases and the J segment 0 bases; nucleotides outside the gene matches: 8. The CDR3 contains 15 residues. The CDR3 DNA reads as TGTGCCAGCAGGGCCGGGACAGCGCCCTCCTACGAGCAGTACTTC. It is translated as CASRAGTAPSYEQYF.

This clone was picked up a small number of times. The chain joins TRBV28 to TRBJ2-7; 11 nucleotides match TRBD2. The CDR3 totals 15 residues. The J segment lost 1 base and the V segment lost 4 bases, leaving 3 bases of the junction unmatched. Germline V gene sequence: CDR1 MDHEN, CDR2 SYDVKM. The CDR3 protein is CASSSLAGGSYEQYF. CDR3 in DNA: TGTGCCAGCAGTTCCCTAGCGGGAGGTTCCTACGAGCAGTACTTC. Using reference TRBV28 and TRBJ2-7 for the parts outside the CDR3, the full variable domain is DVKVTQSSRYLVKRTGEKVFLECVQDMDHENMFWYRQDPGLGLRLIYFSYDVKMKEKGDIPEGYSVSREKKERFSLILESASTNQTSMYLCASSSLAGGSYEQYFGPGTRLTVT.

V is TRBV19 and J is TRBJ2-1, with 7 bases aligning to TRBD2. Germline CDR1 is LNHDA and CDR2 is SQIVND (reference sequence). After removal of 8 bases from V and 2 bases from J, the junction contained 12 bases not matched to a gene. The CDR3 has 16 residues. CDR3 sequence: CASSASGDNPYNEQFF. In DNA form, the CDR3 reads TGTGCCAGTTCGGCTAGCGGCGATAACCCCTACAATGAGCAGTTCTTC.

The V and J genes are TRBV7-2 and TRBJ2-3, with 11 nucleotides matching TRBD2. In germline, CDR1 is SGHTA, CDR2 FQGNSA. The CDR3 is 16 residues long. The V gene end was trimmed by 5 bases and the J gene end by 0 bases; junction bases not matched to a gene: 4. CDR3 sequence reads: CASSKTSGTSTDTQYF. The CDR3 DNA follows: TGTGCCAGCAGCAAGACTAGCGGGACGAGCACAGATACGCAGTATTTT.

V is TRBV3-1 (or the pseudogene TRBV3-2) and J is TRBJ2-7; 8 positions agree with TRBD2. With 0 bases clipped from V and 3 bases from J, the junction kept 1 base outside the gene matches. Germline V lookup: CDR1 LGHDT, CDR2 YNNKEL (reference sequence). This CDR3 spans 14 amino acids. The CDR3 DNA reads as TGTGCCAGCAGCCAAGATGCGGGAGGCTACGAGCAGTACTTC. Its translation is CASSQDAGGYEQYF.

The chain links TRBV10-3 to TRBJ2-1; D gene uncertain. V lost 3 bases, J lost 14 bases, and 11 bases lay in between. This CDR3 has 11 residues. In germline, CDR1 is ENHRY, CDR2 SYGVKD. CDR3 sequence (DNA): TGTGCCATCAGTGAAGATCGGGTGGAGTTCTTC. It specifies CAISEDRVEFF.

This rearrangement joins TRBV7-9 to TRBJ2-7, with TRBD2 matching over 7 bases. The V gene end was trimmed by 6 bases and the J gene end by 3 bases; junction bases not matched to a gene: 5. Germline CDR1 reads SEHNR; CDR2 reads FQNEAQ (reference sequence). CDR3 size: 13 residues. The CDR3 reads CASRSGGSYEQYF. The CDR3 DNA is TGTGCCAGCAGATCGGGCGGGAGCTACGAGCAGTACTTC.

The chain recombines TRBV27 with TRBJ1-1; 8 positions match TRBD1. Germline V CDR1 and CDR2: MNHEY, SMNVEV (reference sequence). V trimming: 5 bases; J trimming: 1 base; junction bases outside the gene matches: 6. The CDR3 totals 15 residues. The CDR3 DNA follows: TGTGCCAGCAGTCTCAAGACAGGGGAGAACACTGAAGCTTTCTTT. This translates into CASSLKTGENTEAFF.

The chain joins TRBV4-1 to TRBJ2-4, with 10 nucleotides matching TRBD2. CDR3 length: 19 amino acids. J was trimmed by 4 bases and V by 0 bases; bases with no gene match: 12. Per the germline V gene, CDR1 is MGHRA and CDR2 is YSYEKL. Here the CDR3 reads CASSQDRLSGRTYKNIQYF. CDR3 nucleotide sequence: TGCGCCAGCAGCCAAGACCGACTTAGCGGGAGGACTTATAAAAACATTCAGTACTTC.

The gene calls are TRBV4-2 and TRBJ2-5, with 8 bases lining up with TRBD2. Germline CDR1 is LGHNA and CDR2 is YNFKEQ. V was pared by 4 bases and J by 2 bases, with 6 bases of the junction left unmatched. The CDR3 sequence is 15 residues long. CDR3 loop: CASSPERETQETQYF. In DNA form, the CDR3 reads TGTGCCAGCAGCCCGGAGCGGGAGACACAAGAGACCCAGTACTTC.

This clone was observed a few times. The V call is TRBV7-2, the J call TRBJ2-7; D is ambiguous. V lost 1 base to trimming and J lost 2 bases, with 12 bases between them. The germline V gene encodes CDR1 SGHTA and CDR2 FQGNSA. The CDR3 has 15 amino acids. The CDR3 here is CASSLGVATPYEQYF. For the CDR3, the DNA is TGTGCCAGCAGCTTAGGGGTAGCAACCCCCTACGAGCAGTACTTC.

This chain connects TRBV25-1 to TRBJ2-5, with D possibly being TRBD1 (6 bases). This CDR3 has 16 amino acids. The germline V gene encodes CDR1 MGHDK and CDR2 SYGVNS. The V end was cut by 3 bases, the J end by 5 bases, with 19 bases between. In DNA form, the CDR3 reads TGTGCCAGCAGTGAGTTCAGGGGACCTCTATCGGAGACCCAGTACTTC. Translated: CASSEFRGPLSETQYF.

The V and J genes are TRBV27 and TRBJ2-1; tentatively, D is TRBD2 (5 bases). The ends were cut back, 6 bases at V and 4 bases at J, with 10 bases in the middle. The germline gives CDR1 MNHEY, CDR2 SMNVEV (reference sequence). This CDR3 region has 13 residues. CDR3 DNA sequence: TGTGCCAGCAGGAAGGGAGTTTACAATGAGCAGTTCTTC. Translating it yields CASRKGVYNEQFF.

The rearrangement links TRBV7-9 to TRBJ2-4; 7 nucleotides line up with TRBD1. The CDR3 covers 14 residues. Germline V lookup: CDR1 SEHNR, CDR2 FQNEAQ (reference sequence). Unmatched junction bases numbered 9, after V lost 5 bases and J lost 8 bases. In nucleotides, the CDR3 is TGTGCCAGCAGCGAGGAGACAGGGCGGGACATTCAGTACTTC. Its translation is CASSEETGRDIQYF.

This chain links TRBV5-1 with TRBJ1-2, with D hard to call. The length of the CDR3 is 14 residues. The germline V and J ends were trimmed by 3 bases and 3 bases, with 12 bases remaining between them. Germline V CDR1 and CDR2: SGHRS, YFSETQ. The CDR3 here is CASSSLTFDYGYTF. In nucleotides, the CDR3 is TGCGCCAGCAGCTCGTTGACATTCGACTATGGCTACACCTTC.